Below, 19 T cell receptor beta chains from the same sample are listed, as sequenced in a study of blood T cell repertoires in COVID-19. The protocol was immunoSEQ multiplex PCR, while the TCRdb copy is restricted to in-frame clones and leaves out a portion. The table records 200,000 to 250,000 clones, around 81% of them present only once. Source material: peripheral blood. The receptors originated from a man aged 30 to 45 who had recovered from COVID-19.

The chain links TRBV7-3 to TRBJ2-3; D perhaps matches TRBD1 (5 bases). The germline CDR1 and CDR2 sequences are SGHTA and FQGTGA. The CDR3 runs to 14 residues. The V end lost 1 base, the J end lost 6 bases, and 11 bases lay between the germline ends. For the CDR3, the DNA is TGTGCCAGCAGCTTAAATGGGGCTAGGGATACGCAGTATTTT. Translated: CASSLNGARDTQYF. The complete variable domain, with remaining parts taken from reference TRBV7-3 and TRBJ2-3, reads GAGVSQTPSNKVTEKGKYVELRCDPISGHTALYWYRQSLGQGPEFLIYFQGTGAADDSGLPNDRFFAVRPEGSVSTLKIQRTERGDSAVYLCASSLNGARDTQYFGPGTRLTVL.

This clone was seen more than once but under ten times. The chain recombines TRBV2 with TRBJ2-3; perhaps TRBD2 as D (5 bases). The germline V gene has CDR1 SNHLY and CDR2 FYNNEI. Trimming took 3 bases from V and 10 from J, leaving 17 bases between them. The CDR3 contains 14 residues. CDR3 amino acids: CASSDYGNTGAQYF. The CDR3 region has the DNA TGTGCCAGCAGTGATTACGGGAACACGGGTGCGCAGTATTTT.

The chain has TRBV5-1 and TRBJ2-1; TRBD1 agrees at 7 bases. V shed 0 bases, J shed 4 bases, and the junction held 1 base outside the gene matches. Per germline, CDR1 SGHRS and CDR2 YFSETQ. The CDR3 is 14 residues long. The CDR3 sequence: CASSLEGQYNEQFF. In DNA form, the CDR3 reads TGCGCCAGCAGCTTGGAGGGACAGTACAATGAGCAGTTCTTC.

V and J are TRBV4-1 and TRBJ1-1; D ambiguous. Germline V gene lookup returns CDR1 MGHRA and CDR2 YSYEKL. Trimming took 1 base from V and 3 from J, leaving 18 bases between them. The CDR3 sequence is 17 residues long. CDR3 nucleotides: TGCGCCAGCAGCCAAGTTAATTTGGGCCCGCGGGACACTGAAGCTTTCTTT. Protein sequence: CASSQVNLGPRDTEAFF.

The chain recombines TRBV10-3 with TRBJ1-6, with 7 nucleotides matching TRBD1. CDR3 size: 14 residues. Looked up from germline, CDR1 is ENHRY and CDR2 is SYGVKD. V lost 4 bases, J lost 7 bases, and 4 bases stayed unmatched. The CDR3 protein is CAISGGQKNSPLHF. As DNA, the CDR3 is TGTGCCATCAGTGGGGGACAGAAAAATTCACCCCTCCACTTT.

The chain combines TRBV25-1 with TRBJ2-3; 7 bases agree with TRBD2. The germline V gene has CDR1 MGHDK and CDR2 SYGVNS. The CDR3 contains 18 residues. The ends lost 3 bases at V and 3 bases at J; junction bases unmatched: 15. The CDR3 nucleotides are TGTGCCAGCAGTGAGAGGTCCAGCGGGGTAACAGGAACAGATACGCAGTATTTT. Amino acids: CASSERSSGVTGTDTQYF.

This clone showed up just a few times. V gene TRBV19 combines with J gene TRBJ2-5; 8 bases map to TRBD2. Germline V gene data show CDR1 as LNHDA and CDR2 as SQIVND (reference sequence). After removal of 1 base from V and 4 bases from J, the junction contained 8 bases not matched to a gene. The CDR3 consists of 16 residues. CDR3 residues: CASSIGLAGLRETQYF. The CDR3 DNA is TGTGCCAGTAGTATAGGGCTAGCGGGCCTCCGAGAGACCCAGTACTTC.

This sequence joins TRBV5-6 and TRBJ1-1, with D tentatively TRBD1 (6 bases). Trimming pared 1 base from V and 2 bases from J, leaving 12 bases between. CDR3 length: 15 residues. Germline lookup yields CDR1 SGHDT and CDR2 YYEEEE. CDR3: CASSLLVQGNTEAFF. Here the CDR3 DNA reads TGTGCCAGCAGCTTGTTAGTACAGGGTAACACTGAAGCTTTCTTT.

The V gene is TRBV5-1, the J gene TRBJ2-1; D is unclear. The CDR3 totals 12 residues. Between the trimmed V and J ends, which lost 3 bases and 7 bases, there was a span of 8 bases. Looked up from germline, CDR1 is SGHRS and CDR2 is YFSETQ. The CDR3 is CASSSDWNEQFF. In DNA, the CDR3 is TGCGCCAGCAGCTCCGACTGGAATGAGCAGTTCTTC.

This CDR3 is CASSPPGGSGETQYF. In DNA form, the CDR3 reads TGTGCCAGCAGTCCTCCAGGGGGATCGGGAGAGACCCAGTACTTC. The chain recombines TRBV5-4 with TRBJ2-5, with TRBD1 identical over 7 bases. The V gene end was trimmed by 5 bases and the J gene end by 4 bases; junction bases not matched to a gene: 11. Looked up from germline, CDR1 is SGHNT and CDR2 is YYREEE (reference sequence). There are 15 residues in the CDR3.

The chain uses TRBV6-5 and TRBJ1-5, with a weak D call TRBD1 (5 bases). From germline, CDR1 is MNHEY and CDR2 SVGAGI. Trimming removed 11 bases from V and 7 bases from J, with 9 bases in between. The CDR3 consists of 10 residues. CDR3 protein: CAAGGQPQHF. For the CDR3, the DNA is TGTGCCGCCGGGGGGCAGCCCCAGCATTTT.

The V and J genes are TRBV6-5 and TRBJ2-5; TRBD1 matches at 7 bases. The CDR3 is 14 residues long. V shed 6 bases and J 4 bases; nucleotides not matched to a gene: 8. Germline CDR1 is MNHEY and CDR2 is SVGAGI. The CDR3 region has the DNA TGTGCCAGCAGAACAGGGGCGCGTACAGAGACCCAGTACTTC. This gives the protein CASRTGARTETQYF.

V gene TRBV10-3 combines with J gene TRBJ1-2, with 9 bases aligning to TRBD1. Looked up from germline, CDR1 is ENHRY and CDR2 is SYGVKD. Unmatched junction bases numbered 9, after V lost 0 bases and J lost 4 bases. This CDR3 has 17 amino acids. This CDR3 reads CAISESGPGQGSYGYTF. The CDR3 DNA reads as TGTGCCATCAGTGAGTCGGGTCCGGGACAGGGCAGCTATGGCTACACCTTC.

The chain employs TRBV5-6 and TRBJ1-2; no definite D call. The germline V gene encodes CDR1 SGHDT and CDR2 YYEEEE. The CDR3 length is 14 residues. The V end lost 0 bases, the J end lost 7 bases, and 13 bases lay between the germline ends. Here the CDR3 reads CASSLAGGEGGYTF. CDR3 in DNA: TGTGCCAGCAGCTTGGCCGGAGGCGAAGGTGGCTACACCTTC.

The CDR3 sequence: CASSVAGTPNSGSDTQYF. DNA of the CDR3: TGTGCCAGCAGCGTAGCCGGGACGCCAAATAGCGGATCAGATACGCAGTATTTT. The chain carries TRBV9 and TRBJ2-3; perhaps TRBD2 as D (6 bases). The CDR3 covers 18 residues. V was pared by 0 bases and J by 4 bases, with 21 bases between. Germline CDR1 is SGDLS and CDR2 is YYNGEE.

This chain links TRBV27 with TRBJ2-7; TRBD1 matches at 7 bases. Germline values: CDR1 MNHEY, CDR2 SMNVEV (reference sequence). The CDR3 has 15 amino acids. V shed 5 bases, J shed 1 base, and the junction held 8 bases outside the gene matches. The CDR3 sequence is CASSRRQGLSYEQYV. The CDR3 nucleotides are TGTGCCAGCAGTAGGAGACAGGGCTTGTCCTACGAGCAGTACGTC.

The chain uses TRBV19 and TRBJ1-1; 8 nucleotides match TRBD1. The junction had 7 bases not matched to a gene; V was cut back by 5 bases and J by 11 bases. This CDR3 contains 12 residues. Looked up from germline, CDR1 is LNHDA and CDR2 is SQIVND (reference sequence). This CDR3 is CASSSTGGGAFF. The CDR3 nucleotides read TGTGCCAGTAGTTCTACAGGGGGTGGTGCTTTCTTT.

The chain recombines TRBV5-1 with TRBJ1-5, with D maybe TRBD1 (6 bases). This CDR3 comprises 14 residues. Germline V gene sequence: CDR1 SGHRS, CDR2 YFSETQ. V was pared by 0 bases and J by 8 bases, with 12 bases between. CDR3 DNA: TGCGCCAGCAGCTTGGGTATGGGGGCTAAGCCCCAGCATTTT. Residues: CASSLGMGAKPQHF.

The chain carries TRBV9 and TRBJ2-5, with D possibly being TRBD2 (6 bases). The CDR3 is made up of 15 amino acids. V gave up 0 bases and J gave up 5 bases, with 14 bases separating them. Germline V gives CDR1 SGDLS, CDR2 YYNGEE. Here the CDR3 reads CASSVETGDGETQYF. CDR3 DNA sequence: TGTGCCAGCAGCGTAGAGACGGGGGATGGGGAGACCCAGTACTTC.